This TCR beta chain was documented in a study of cytomegalovirus exposure and HLA in healthy donors. Study-level results: Reports credit the classifier with highly specific, highly sensitive diagnosis of cytomegalovirus status. Among CMV-associated TCR beta chains, most appeared HLA-restricted in a later analysis. TCR beta V- and J-gene trimming was later associated with a missense DCLRE1C variant. In an earlier analysis, most TCR beta V segments were productive about 87% or about 30% of the time.

The germline V gene has CDR1 MNHNY and CDR2 SVGAGI (reference sequence). J was trimmed by 5 bases and V by 5 bases; bases with no gene match: 8. This CDR3 comprises 15 residues. Regarding this clone: Its antigen remains unidentified.

Amplification used 60 Vbeta primers and 13 Jbeta primers. Produced via immunoSEQ multiplex PCR; TCRdb's table is partial and in-frame only. The data contain over 100,000 clones, about 86% of them singletons. Sequenced input: PBMCs. This receptor was identified in a young woman in good health and CMV-seronegative. V and J are TRBV6-6 and TRBJ2-2, with TRBD2 identical over 7 bases. This CDR3 is CASSMGDSGTGELFF. In DNA form, the CDR3 reads TGTGCCAGCAGTATGGGAGATAGCGGGACCGGGGAGCTGTTTTTT.